Shown below are 20 T cell receptor beta chains from a single sample sequenced in a study of PD-1 blockade in classical Hodgkin lymphoma. Only in-frame clones appear in the TCRdb table, and some are missing; sequencing was by immunoSEQ multiplex PCR. The sample has about 46,000 clones, roughly 80% seen once. All patients experienced relapse after autologous stem cell transplantation, and brentuximab vedotin exposure was variable. The material was peripheral blood mononuclear cells (PBMCs), obtained before the second cycle of nivolumab. The receptors derive from a human donor with classical Hodgkin lymphoma.

This chain links TRBV5-6 with TRBJ2-7; D is possibly TRBD1 or TRBD2 (5 bases each). This CDR3 spans 13 amino acids. The germline CDR1 and CDR2 sequences are SGHDT and YYEEEE. V lost 4 bases and J 4 bases, leaving 12 bases between the germline ends. In DNA, the CDR3 is TGTGCCAGCAGCCGCCGGGGCAGATACGAGCAGTACTTC. Its protein product is CASSRRGRYEQYF.

The sample holds one count of this clone. The CDR3 here is CASRPSPTRNEQFF. DNA of the CDR3: TGTGCCAGCAGACCATCCCCGACCAGGAATGAGCAGTTCTTC. This chain links TRBV5-8 with TRBJ2-1; D is unclear. V lost 5 bases and J 7 bases, leaving 16 bases between the germline ends. CDR3 size: 14 residues. Germline CDR1 SGHTS, CDR2 YDEGEE.

This clone was found a few times. This chain links TRBV7-6 with TRBJ2-7; a weak D match, TRBD2 (6 bases). V lost 1 base and J lost 6, with 7 bases in between. This CDR3 has 12 residues. Germline V CDR1 and CDR2: SGHVS, FNYEAQ. The chain's CDR3 is CASSLDGSEQYF. In DNA form, the CDR3 reads TGTGCCAGCAGCTTAGACGGGAGCGAGCAGTACTTC. The full variable domain, with the rest looked up from reference TRBV7-6 and TRBJ2-7, is GAGVSQSPRYKVTKRGQDVALRCDPISGHVSLYWYRQALGQGPEFLTYFNYEAQQDKSGLPNDRFSAERPEGSISTLTIQRTEQRDSAMYRCASSLDGSEQYFGPGTRLTVT.

The V gene is TRBV11-2, the J gene TRBJ2-7, with 8 bases that match TRBD2. The length of the CDR3 is 13 residues. The germline CDR1 and CDR2 sequences are SGHAT and FQNNGV. The V and J ends lost 5 bases and 2 bases, in that order; junction bases with no gene match: 2. CDR3 coding DNA: TGTGCCAGCAGCCTAGCGGGCGCCTACGAGCAGTACTTC. Its protein product is CASSLAGAYEQYF.

The count of this clone is one. The V and J genes are TRBV4-2 and TRBJ2-1, with D perhaps matching TRBD1 or TRBD2 (6 bases each). Germline V gene lookup returns CDR1 LGHNA and CDR2 YNFKEQ. The CDR3 loop spans 15 amino acids. Trimming left V 5 bases short and J 4 bases short, with 15 bases between. The CDR3 protein is CASSVEGESYNEQFF. The CDR3 DNA sequence: TGTGCCAGCAGCGTGGAGGGGGAGAGTTACAATGAGCAGTTCTTC.

This clone has just a few counts. The rearrangement uses TRBV30 and TRBJ1-5, with D perhaps TRBD1 (5 bases). CDR3 length: 14 residues. CDR1 is GTSNPN and CDR2 is SVGIG in the germline V gene (reference sequence). V lost 2 bases to trimming and J lost 4 bases, with 12 bases between them. This chain's CDR3 is CAWSWQGGNQPQHF. CDR3 in DNA: TGTGCCTGGAGTTGGCAGGGTGGAAATCAGCCCCAGCATTTT.

The chain employs TRBV7-3 and TRBJ2-3; D possibly uses TRBD1 or TRBD2 (5 bases each). This CDR3 spans 15 amino acids. Per the germline V gene, CDR1 is SGHTA and CDR2 is FQGTGA. Trimming pared 5 bases from V and 4 bases from J, leaving 16 bases between. The CDR3 reads CASSPGSGLADTQYF. The CDR3 bases are TGTGCCAGCAGCCCGGGATCAGGGTTGGCAGATACGCAGTATTTT. Complete variable domain (other parts from reference TRBV7-3 and TRBJ2-3): GAGVSQTPSNKVTEKGKYVELRCDPISGHTALYWYRQSLGQGPEFLIYFQGTGAADDSGLPNDRFFAVRPEGSVSTLKIQRTERGDSAVYLCASSPGSGLADTQYFGPGTRLTVL.

This clone has only a few counts. The chain joins TRBV29-1 to TRBJ1-1; weak D call: TRBD1 (6 bases). This CDR3 contains 13 residues. The V and J ends lost 8 bases and 0 bases respectively, with 13 bases between them. The germline CDR1 and CDR2 sequences are SQVTM and ANQGSEA. CDR3 coding DNA: TGCAGCTCTGGACAGCTAATGAACACTGAAGCTTTCTTT. This codes for CSSGQLMNTEAFF.

V usage is TRBV14 and J usage is TRBJ2-3; D remains unclear. In germline, CDR1 is SGHDN, CDR2 FVKESK. This CDR3 is 16 amino acids long. V lost 1 base to trimming and J lost 5 bases, with 16 bases between them. The CDR3 nucleotides are TGTGCCAGCAGCCAAGTCCGAAATCACCTAGGAGATACGCAGTATTTT. Protein sequence: CASSQVRNHLGDTQYF.

The rearrangement uses TRBV7-8 and TRBJ2-7; D may be TRBD2 (5 bases). The CDR3 extends over 13 amino acids. Germline assignment: CDR1 SGHVS and CDR2 FQNEAQ. Deletions cut 0 bases from V and 4 bases from J, with 7 bases between. The CDR3 here is CASSLADFYEQYF. CDR3 coding DNA: TGTGCCAGCAGCTTAGCGGACTTTTACGAGCAGTACTTC.

The chain has TRBV19 and TRBJ1-1, with no clear D. Between the trimmed V and J ends, which lost 8 bases and 0 bases, there was a span of 13 bases. This CDR3 is built from 14 residues. CDR1 LNHDA and CDR2 SQIVND come from the germline V gene (reference sequence). The CDR3 spells CASSDHRMNTEAFF. In nucleotides, the CDR3 is TGTGCCAGTTCGGACCACCGAATGAACACTGAAGCTTTCTTT.

Note on this clone: A read error may be the cause here, since a much bigger clone is one base away. V usage is TRBV27 and J usage is TRBJ2-3; the match to TRBD1 covers 10 bases. Germline V lookup: CDR1 MNHEY, CDR2 SMNVEV (reference sequence). Unmatched junction bases numbered 12, after V lost 2 bases and J lost 7 bases. The CDR3 length is 17 residues. The CDR3 region is CASSLAPAGQGTNTQYF. DNA for the CDR3: TGTGCCAGCAGTTTAGCCCCGGCGGGACAGGGGACAAATACGCAGTATTTT.

The V and J genes are TRBV5-4 and TRBJ2-1; TRBD1 is a possible D gene (6 bases). Looked up from germline, CDR1 is SGHNT and CDR2 is YYREEE (reference sequence). Between the trimmed V and J ends, which lost 4 bases and 0 bases, there was a span of 11 bases. There are 15 residues in the CDR3. The CDR3 DNA follows: TGTGCCAGCAGCCCGGACAGCGGCTCCTACAATGAGCAGTTCTTC. This sequence encodes CASSPDSGSYNEQFF.

The rearrangement links TRBV6-6 to TRBJ2-7, with D perhaps assigned TRBD1 or TRBD2 (5 bases each). Germline loops: CDR1 MNHNY, CDR2 SVGAGI (reference sequence). The CDR3 is 13 amino acids. V was shortened by 0 bases and J by 13 bases, with 16 bases between the two germline ends. The CDR3 nucleotides read TGTGCCAGCAGTTACTCGATGGCTCCGGGACCTTACTTC. Protein: CASSYSMAPGPYF.

In its sample, this clone was seen once. The V and J genes are TRBV11-2 and TRBJ2-2; 8 positions agree with TRBD2. This CDR3 comprises 11 residues. CDR1 is SGHAT, CDR2 FQNNGV, per germline. CDR3: CGTSISGELFF. The DNA of the CDR3 is TGTGGGACTAGCATCAGCGGGGAGCTGTTTTTT.

In its sample, this clone is hyperexpanded. CDR3 amino acids: CASSPQGQGFKELFF. The CDR3 DNA follows: TGTGCCAGTAGTCCTCAGGGACAGGGGTTTAAGGAACTGTTTTTT. The rearrangement uses TRBV19 and TRBJ1-4, with 10 bases that match TRBD1. Germline CDR1 LNHDA, CDR2 SQIVND (reference sequence). V shed 5 bases and J 12 bases; nucleotides not matched to a gene: 12. The CDR3 is 15 residues long.

The genes are TRBV9 and TRBJ2-1; no clear D gene. The V gene lost 0 bases and the J gene lost 7 bases, with 8 bases spanning the gap. This CDR3 region has 13 residues. Germline CDR1 is SGDLS and CDR2 is YYNGEE. CDR3 loop: CASSVDPVNEQFF. The CDR3 DNA is TGTGCCAGCAGCGTAGATCCCGTGAATGAGCAGTTCTTC.

V and J are TRBV9 and TRBJ2-1; weak D call: TRBD1 (5 bases). This CDR3 spans 14 amino acids. Germline V gene lookup returns CDR1 SGDLS and CDR2 YYNGEE. V was trimmed by 3 bases and J by 10 bases, leaving 17 bases between them. In DNA form, the CDR3 reads TGTGCCAGCAGCGAGGGGCCCAGGTCAGGGGAGCAGTTCTTC. Amino acids: CASSEGPRSGEQFF.

This chain connects TRBV4-1 to TRBJ1-1, with TRBD1 identical over 9 bases. CDR3 size: 17 residues. The trim removed 2 bases at V and 2 bases at J, leaving 9 bases unmatched. Germline loops: CDR1 MGHRA, CDR2 YSYEKL. The CDR3 DNA is TGCGCCAGCAGCCAATTACAGGGGGCGGTGACAAACACTGAAGCTTTCTTT. The encoded protein is CASSQLQGAVTNTEAFF.

The CDR3 sequence is CSVEDGNEQFF. The CDR3 DNA follows: TGCAGCGTTGAAGACGGCAATGAGCAGTTCTTC. This chain connects TRBV29-1 to TRBJ2-1; D unclear. V gave up 0 bases and J gave up 6 bases, with 3 bases separating them. CDR1 is SQVTM and CDR2 is ANQGSEA in the germline V gene. The CDR3 contains 11 residues.